One and the same sample provided the 29 T cell receptor beta chains below, sequenced in a study of blood T cell repertoires in COVID-19. Some clones are missing from TCRdb's copy, which holds only in-frame ones; the method was immunoSEQ multiplex PCR. The sample consists of 270,000 or so clones, around 89% of them appearing once. The sample consisted of PBMCs or T cells enriched from blood (not recorded which). Receptors were obtained from a woman in her twenties or thirties with acute COVID-19.

The chain is built from TRBV4-1 and TRBJ2-5; 8 nucleotides agree with TRBD1. CDR1 and CDR2 from the germline V gene are MGHRA and YSYEKL. This CDR3 has 13 amino acids. Trimming cost V 2 bases and J 7 bases; bases outside gene matches: 3. The CDR3 sequence is CASSQTGTGTQYF. CDR3 sequence (DNA): TGCGCCAGCAGCCAAACCGGGACAGGGACCCAGTACTTC.

The V gene is TRBV5-8, the J gene TRBJ1-5; TRBD1 is a possible D gene (6 bases). CDR3 length: 17 amino acids. Germline V gene lookup returns CDR1 SGHTS and CDR2 YDEGEE. V was pared by 2 bases and J by 7 bases, with 22 bases between. Written as DNA, the CDR3 is TGTGCCAGCAGCTTATCGGGGGGCAGGGTGCTTTGGCAGCCCCAGCATTTT. Its translation is CASSLSGGRVLWQPQHF.

This chain links TRBV7-8 with TRBJ2-6; D is perhaps TRBD1 (5 bases). This CDR3 spans 16 amino acids. Per the germline V gene, CDR1 is SGHVS and CDR2 is FQNEAQ. The V gene lost 5 bases and the J gene lost 1 base, with 12 bases spanning the gap. This CDR3 is CASSREAGSGANVLTF. CDR3 DNA: TGTGCCAGCAGCCGAGAGGCAGGGTCTGGGGCCAACGTCCTGACTTTC.

This chain joins TRBV19 and TRBJ1-2, with a possible D match to TRBD1 (5 bases). Germline loops: CDR1 LNHDA, CDR2 SQIVND (reference sequence). Trimming pared 7 bases from V and 3 bases from J, leaving 21 bases between. There are 16 residues in the CDR3. The DNA of the CDR3 is TGTGCCAGTACCGAATTGGGGGGGAGTCTACACTATGGCTACACCTTC. This encodes CASTELGGSLHYGYTF.

To note about this clone: A much larger clone differs by one base, so this may be a read error. Within the sample, other DNA sequences also encode this same CDR3. This rearrangement joins TRBV28 to TRBJ1-5, with 9 bases that match TRBD1. V trimming: 5 bases; J trimming: 4 bases; junction bases outside the gene matches: 3. The CDR3 totals 14 residues. Germline V gene lookup returns CDR1 MDHEN and CDR2 SYDVKM. The CDR3 nucleotides are TGTGCCAGCAGTGTCGGACAGGGGAATCAGCCCCAGCATTTT. As protein: CASSVGQGNQPQHF.

This rearrangement joins TRBV20-1 to TRBJ2-7, with D perhaps TRBD2 (5 bases). The V end lost 3 bases, the J end lost 1 base, and 10 bases lay between the germline ends. CDR3 length: 13 residues. Germline lookup yields CDR1 DFQATT and CDR2 SNEGSKA (reference sequence). In DNA, the CDR3 is TGCAGTGCTAGTACAGCGGTTTCCTACGAGCAGTACTTC. Its protein product is CSASTAVSYEQYF.

The rearrangement joins TRBV19 to TRBJ2-3; 10 bases align to TRBD2. Trimming cost V 4 bases and J 5 bases; bases outside gene matches: 9. CDR1 LNHDA and CDR2 SQIVND come from the germline V gene (reference sequence). CDR3 length equals 16 residues. This chain's CDR3 is CASSTSTSGVGDTQYF. CDR3 nucleotide sequence: TGTGCCAGTAGTACCTCCACTAGCGGGGTGGGAGATACGCAGTATTTT.

The CDR3 reads CAISDYSGGLFYNEQFF. The CDR3 DNA sequence: TGTGCCATCAGTGATTATAGCGGGGGCCTTTTTTACAATGAGCAGTTCTTC. The chain couples TRBV10-3 to TRBJ2-1; TRBD2 matches 9 bases. V lost 3 bases and J lost 4; bases outside the gene matches: 10. Germline CDR1 is ENHRY and CDR2 is SYGVKD. This CDR3 has 17 residues.

V and J are TRBV30 and TRBJ2-4, with D possibly TRBD1 on 5 matching bases. V was cut by 4 bases and J by 3 bases, with 10 bases left in between. Germline assignment: CDR1 GTSNPN and CDR2 SVGIG (reference sequence). There are 13 residues in the CDR3. CDR3 region: CAWKGPDKNIQYF. CDR3 in DNA: TGTGCCTGGAAGGGGCCCGACAAAAACATTCAGTACTTC.

V and J are TRBV6-5 and TRBJ1-4, with 8 bases lining up with TRBD1. After removal of 2 bases from V and 6 bases from J, the junction contained 2 bases not matched to a gene. CDR3 length equals 14 residues. Germline CDR1 and CDR2: MNHEY and SVGAGI. CDR3 DNA sequence: TGTGCCAGCAGTTACGCAGGGGGCGATGAAAAACTGTTTTTT. Residues: CASSYAGGDEKLFF.

V and J are TRBV28 and TRBJ2-7; maybe TRBD2 (5 bases). Between the trimmed V and J ends, which lost 2 bases and 0 bases, there was a span of 11 bases. The CDR3 length is 15 residues. The germline gives CDR1 MDHEN, CDR2 SYDVKM. The CDR3 spells CASSLLGKFSYEQYF. The DNA of the CDR3 is TGTGCCAGCAGTTTACTCGGGAAATTCTCCTACGAGCAGTACTTC.

The CDR3 region is CASSRGGGVPQETQYF. CDR3 sequence (DNA): TGTGCCAGCAGCAGAGGTGGGGGGGTCCCCCAAGAGACCCAGTACTTC. V is TRBV7-3 and J is TRBJ2-5; 7 bases agree with TRBD2. The CDR3 totals 16 residues. Germline CDR1 SGHTA, CDR2 FQGTGA. V lost 5 bases, J lost 1 base, and 10 bases stayed unmatched. Variable domain in full (rest from reference TRBV7-3 and TRBJ2-5): GAGVSQTPSNKVTEKGKYVELRCDPISGHTALYWYRQSLGQGPEFLIYFQGTGAADDSGLPNDRFFAVRPEGSVSTLKIQRTERGDSAVYLCASSRGGGVPQETQYFGPGTRLLVL.

CDR3 sequence: CASSRTGPSENTEAFF. For the CDR3, the DNA is TGTGCCAGCAGTCGTACAGGGCCAAGTGAGAACACTGAAGCTTTCTTT. This sequence joins TRBV6-6 and TRBJ1-1, with a tentative D call TRBD1 (6 bases). The V end was cut by 5 bases, the J end by 1 base, with 17 bases between. Germline-derived CDR1 and CDR2 are MNHNY and SVGAGI (reference sequence). The CDR3 sequence is 16 residues long.

The chain uses TRBV30 and TRBJ2-1; a weak D match, TRBD2 (5 bases). This CDR3 has 12 amino acids. Germline CDR1 GTSNPN, CDR2 SVGIG (reference sequence). The CDR3 coding sequence is TGTTCCAGCGGCAGAGCGTACAATGAGCAGTTCTTC. It yields the protein CSSGRAYNEQFF.

CDR3 loop: CAWRGQGATNEKLFF. In DNA form, the CDR3 reads TGTGCCTGGAGGGGACAGGGTGCGACTAATGAAAAACTGTTTTTT. The chain joins TRBV30 to TRBJ1-4; the match to TRBD1 covers 9 bases. The junction had 4 bases not matched to a gene; V was cut back by 3 bases and J by 2 bases. This CDR3 region has 15 residues. CDR1 and CDR2 (germline): GTSNPN, SVGIG (reference sequence).

The chain has TRBV6-5 and TRBJ1-1, with D hard to call. The V gene's germline CDR1 is MNHEY and CDR2 SVGAGI. CDR3 size: 14 residues. V dropped 4 bases and J dropped 0 bases, with 9 bases sitting between them. The CDR3 DNA reads as TGTGCCAGCAGTTCAGGAATCATGAACACTGAAGCTTTCTTT. It specifies CASSSGIMNTEAFF.

This chain joins TRBV7-9 and TRBJ2-7; 9 bases line up with TRBD2. Germline CDR1 SEHNR, CDR2 FQNEAQ (reference sequence). Trimming at V came to 5 bases and at J to 3 bases, leaving 8 bases not matched to a gene. The CDR3 length is 15 residues. The CDR3 loop is CASSPGREGRYEQYF. In DNA form, the CDR3 reads TGTGCCAGCAGCCCCGGGCGGGAGGGGCGCTACGAGCAGTACTTC.

The V and J genes are TRBV25-1 and TRBJ1-1; 9 bases map to TRBD1. CDR1 is MGHDK and CDR2 is SYGVNS in the germline V gene. The ends lost 8 bases at V and 3 bases at J; junction bases unmatched: 4. There are 13 residues in the CDR3. CDR3 sequence (DNA): TGTGCCAGCGGACAGGGGCTCTACACTGAAGCTTTCTTT. Translating gives CASGQGLYTEAFF.

This chain links TRBV11-2 with TRBJ1-4; the D gene is possibly TRBD1 (6 bases). This CDR3 has 15 residues. V was clipped by 5 bases and J by 8 bases, with 18 bases between them. Germline CDR1 is SGHAT and CDR2 is FQNNGV. CDR3 amino acids: CASSPHGGGLEKLFF. CDR3 in DNA: TGTGCCAGCAGCCCCCATGGGGGGGGCTTGGAAAAACTGTTTTTT.

J is TRBJ1-1 and V is TRBV13; TRBD1 matches 7 bases. The V gene's germline CDR1 is PRHDT and CDR2 FYEKMQ (reference sequence). With V trimmed by 1 base and J by 11 bases, 10 bases remained unmatched. The CDR3 spans 14 residues. CDR3 residues: CASSLVQEGASAFF. Here the CDR3 DNA reads TGTGCCAGCAGCTTAGTCCAAGAGGGGGCCTCGGCTTTCTTT.

This clone came up once. The chain carries TRBV9 and TRBJ2-2; D is possibly TRBD1 (5 bases). Trimming shortened V by 0 bases and J by 3 bases, and 15 bases separated the two germline ends. The germline CDR1 and CDR2 sequences are SGDLS and YYNGEE. The CDR3 is 17 residues long. CDR3 region: CASSVEGVPPYTGELFF. CDR3 DNA sequence: TGTGCCAGCAGCGTAGAAGGGGTTCCTCCATACACCGGGGAGCTGTTTTTT.

The rearrangement uses TRBV6-2 or TRBV6-3 and TRBJ2-1, with 7 nucleotides matching TRBD2. Germline values: CDR1 MNHEY, CDR2 SVGEGT. J was trimmed by 12 bases and V by 6 bases; bases with no gene match: 17. This CDR3 contains 15 residues. Here the CDR3 reads CASSPTGSAGEGQFF. The CDR3 DNA follows: TGTGCCAGCAGCCCTACGGGGTCGGCGGGAGAGGGGCAGTTCTTC.

V gene TRBV2 combines with J gene TRBJ1-2, with 7 positions matching TRBD1. The CDR3 length is 15 residues. The junction had 16 bases not matched to a gene; V was cut back by 7 bases and J by 8 bases. Germline CDR1 is SNHLY and CDR2 is FYNNEI. CDR3 in DNA: TGTGCCAGCATAGCCGATGTACAGGGGAATGGGGGCTACACCTTC. Translation gives CASIADVQGNGGYTF.

CDR3 in amino acids: CAISGTTIAREQYF. CDR3 coding DNA: TGTGCCATCAGTGGGACTACCATAGCGAGAGAGCAGTACTTC. V gene TRBV10-3 combines with J gene TRBJ2-7; a possible D gene is TRBD2 (6 bases). Germline V gene lookup returns CDR1 ENHRY and CDR2 SYGVKD. There are 14 residues in the CDR3. V dropped 4 bases and J dropped 7 bases, with 17 bases sitting between them.

The chain has TRBV10-3 and TRBJ2-1; the match to TRBD1 covers 10 bases. The CDR3 is 16 residues long. J lost 9 bases, V lost 0 bases, and 8 bases had no gene match. Germline V gene sequence: CDR1 ENHRY, CDR2 SYGVKD. The CDR3 DNA follows: TGTGCCATCAGTGAGTCGACCGGGACAGGGGTGATTGAGCAGTTCTTC. Its translation: CAISESTGTGVIEQFF.

This chain connects TRBV6-5 to TRBJ2-7; 14 bases match TRBD2. V shed 5 bases, J shed 5 bases, and the junction held 5 bases outside the gene matches. CDR1 is MNHEY, CDR2 SVGAGI, per germline. The CDR3 contains 15 residues. The CDR3 region has the DNA TGTGCCAGCAGTCATGGGACTAGCGGGAGTGACGAGCAGTACTTC. Translated, it gives CASSHGTSGSDEQYF.

Concerning this clone itself: Germline and junction disagree at one end, which may indicate a read error. This sequence joins TRBV6-1 and TRBJ1-3, with 8 bases identical to TRBD1. CDR3 size: 12 residues. Germline V gene data show CDR1 as MNHNS and CDR2 as SASEGT. The CDR3 region has the DNA TGTGCCAGCAGTGAAGGAGGGACAGGATCAGATTTT. Translating gives CASSEGGTGSDF.

This chain connects TRBV28 to TRBJ1-6; no reliable D call. This CDR3 is built from 13 residues. Germline V gene sequence: CDR1 MDHEN, CDR2 SYDVKM. Trimming removed 5 bases at V and 6 bases at J, with 8 bases between. Written as DNA, the CDR3 is TGTGCCAGCAGTAATCGGGGTAATTCACCCCTCCACTTT. It codes for CASSNRGNSPLHF.

This clone was seen just once. J is TRBJ2-3 and V is TRBV18; 8 bases match TRBD2. CDR1 and CDR2 from the germline V gene are KGHSH and LQKENI. The CDR3 runs to 14 residues. Germline trimming cut 3 bases from V and 3 bases from J; bases unmatched to any gene: 2. DNA of the CDR3: TGTGCCAGCTCACCTCCTAGCGGGACAGATACGCAGTATTTT. Its protein product is CASSPPSGTDTQYF.